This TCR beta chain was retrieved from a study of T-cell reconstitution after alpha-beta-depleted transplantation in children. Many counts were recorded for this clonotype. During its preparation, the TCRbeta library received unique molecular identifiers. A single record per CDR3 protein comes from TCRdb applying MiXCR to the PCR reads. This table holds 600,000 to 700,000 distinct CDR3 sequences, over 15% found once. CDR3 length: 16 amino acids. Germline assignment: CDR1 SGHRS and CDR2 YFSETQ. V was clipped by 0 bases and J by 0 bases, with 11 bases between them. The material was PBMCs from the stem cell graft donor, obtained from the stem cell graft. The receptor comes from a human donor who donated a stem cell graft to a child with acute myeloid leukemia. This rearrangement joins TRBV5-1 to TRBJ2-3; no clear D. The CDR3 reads CASSLAQQSSTDTQYF. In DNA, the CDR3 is TGCGCCAGCAGCTTGGCCCAGCAATCTAGCACAGATACGCAGTATTTT.